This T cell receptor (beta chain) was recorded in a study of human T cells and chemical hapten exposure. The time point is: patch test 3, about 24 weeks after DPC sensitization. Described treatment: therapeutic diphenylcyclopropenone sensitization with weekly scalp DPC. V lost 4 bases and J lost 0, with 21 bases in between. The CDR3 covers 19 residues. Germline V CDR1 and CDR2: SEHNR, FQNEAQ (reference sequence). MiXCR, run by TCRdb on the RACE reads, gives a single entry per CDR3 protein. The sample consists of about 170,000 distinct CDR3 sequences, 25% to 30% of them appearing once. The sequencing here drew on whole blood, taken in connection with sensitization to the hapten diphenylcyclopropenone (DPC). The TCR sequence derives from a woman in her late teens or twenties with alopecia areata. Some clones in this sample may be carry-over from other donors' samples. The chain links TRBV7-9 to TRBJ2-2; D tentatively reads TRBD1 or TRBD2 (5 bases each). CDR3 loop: CASSSMRGQLNSNTGELFF. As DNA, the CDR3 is TGTGCCAGCAGCTCAATGAGGGGCCAACTAAACTCGAACACCGGGGAGCTGTTTTTT.